A single sample is the source of the 27 T cell receptor beta chains below, sequenced in a study of blood T cell repertoires in COVID-19. Sequencing was performed with immunoSEQ multiplex PCR; in TCRdb, only in-frame clones are kept and a portion is missing. The sample holds about 150,000 clones, around 80% seen once. Source material: PBMCs or T cells enriched from blood (not recorded which). The source of these receptors is a man aged 50 to 59 who had recovered from COVID-19.

The chain has TRBV15 and TRBJ2-3; D might be TRBD1 (5 bases). The CDR3 totals 13 residues. Germline CDR1 LNHNV, CDR2 YYDKDF (reference sequence). V gave up 0 bases and J gave up 6 bases, with 7 bases separating them. Here the CDR3 reads CATSRDRVDTQYF. The CDR3 nucleotides read TGTGCCACCAGCAGAGACAGGGTGGATACGCAGTATTTT. The full variable domain, its missing parts supplied by reference TRBV15 and TRBJ2-3, is DAMVIQNPRYQVTQFGKPVTLSCSQTLNHNVMYWYQQKSSQAPKLLFHYYDKDFNNEADTPDNFQSRRPNTSFCFLDIRSPGLGDTAMYLCATSRDRVDTQYFGPGTRLTVL.

The chain employs TRBV11-3 and TRBJ2-3; 9 bases map to TRBD2. This CDR3 spans 15 amino acids. Losses at the gene ends were 5 bases for V and 6 bases for J; bases not matched to a gene: 9. Germline CDR1 reads SGHNT; CDR2 reads YENEEA. The CDR3 bases are TGTGCCAGCAGCCCAGTGGCGGGGGGGCCCGATACGCAGTATTTT. Protein: CASSPVAGGPDTQYF.

This clone was observed a few times. This sequence joins TRBV11-2 and TRBJ2-1; 16 bases fit TRBD2. The germline CDR1 and CDR2 sequences are SGHAT and FQNNGV. Losses at the gene ends were 0 bases for V and 7 bases for J; bases not matched to a gene: 6. CDR3 length equals 18 residues. The CDR3 coding sequence is TGTGCCAGCAGCTTAGATCTGGGACTAGCGGGGGGGACGAATGAGCAGTTCTTC. Protein sequence: CASSLDLGLAGGTNEQFF. Supplemented by reference TRBV11-2 and TRBJ2-1, the full variable domain reads EAGVAQSPRYKIIEKRQSVAFWCNPISGHATLYWYQQILGQGPKLLIQFQNNGVVDDSQLPKDRFSAERLKGVDSTLKIQPAKLEDSAVYLCASSLDLGLAGGTNEQFFGPGTRLTVL.

This clone appeared once. The chain employs TRBV7-9 and TRBJ2-3, with unresolved D. Trimming shortened V by 5 bases and J by 6 bases, and 9 bases separated the two germline ends. The length of the CDR3 is 12 residues. In germline, CDR1 is SEHNR, CDR2 FQNEAQ (reference sequence). The CDR3 sequence: CASSLVSDTQYF. CDR3 coding DNA: TGTGCCAGCAGCCTCGTTTCCGATACGCAGTATTTT.

The chain is built from TRBV7-2 and TRBJ1-3; D gene ambiguous. The CDR3 has 16 amino acids. The germline V gene encodes CDR1 SGHTA and CDR2 FQGNSA. V gave up 0 bases and J gave up 0 bases, with 9 bases separating them. This CDR3 reads CASSLAPDLSGNTIYF. The CDR3 DNA reads TGTGCCAGCAGCTTAGCGCCAGATCTCTCTGGAAACACCATATATTTT.

Regarding this clone: This same CDR3 is encoded by further DNA sequences in the sample. V usage is TRBV25-1 and J usage is TRBJ2-7, with a weak D call TRBD1 (6 bases). The V end was cut by 6 bases, the J end by 1 base, with 10 bases between. The CDR3 consists of 13 residues. Per the germline V gene, CDR1 is MGHDK and CDR2 is SYGVNS. As DNA, the CDR3 is TGTGCCAGCAGGGGGGCGGCTTCCTACGAGCAGTACTTC. It codes for CASRGAASYEQYF.

The rearrangement joins TRBV7-8 to TRBJ2-7; 9 bases are a match to TRBD1. From germline, CDR1 is SGHVS and CDR2 FQNEAQ. Trimming took 3 bases from V and 3 from J; bases not matched to a gene: 3. There are 14 residues in the CDR3. The CDR3 loop reads CASSLTGGGYEQYF. CDR3 DNA sequence: TGTGCCAGCAGCTTGACAGGGGGGGGCTACGAGCAGTACTTC.

The CDR3 here is CASGQGFGEQYF. The DNA for the CDR3 is TGTGCCAGCGGACAGGGGTTCGGAGAGCAGTACTTC. The V call is TRBV7-9, the J call TRBJ2-7; TRBD1 aligns across 9 bases. J was trimmed by 7 bases and V by 8 bases; bases with no gene match: 6. The CDR3 totals 12 residues. From germline, CDR1 is SEHNR and CDR2 FQNEAQ (reference sequence).

This clone was picked up a small number of times. This rearrangement joins TRBV5-1 to TRBJ1-3; D unresolved. From germline, CDR1 is SGHRS and CDR2 YFSETQ. The CDR3 runs 14 residues. Between the trimmed V and J ends, which lost 2 bases and 0 bases, there was a span of 6 bases. CDR3 bases: TGCGCCAGCAGCTTCGAGGCCTCTGGAAACACCATATATTTT. This codes for CASSFEASGNTIYF.

The rearrangement joins TRBV27 to TRBJ2-2; 10 bases map to TRBD1. There are 16 residues in the CDR3. V shed 5 bases, J shed 2 bases, and the junction held 5 bases outside the gene matches. CDR1 and CDR2 from the germline V gene are MNHEY and SMNVEV (reference sequence). The CDR3 loop reads CASSPWTGGNTGELFF. As DNA, the CDR3 is TGTGCCAGCAGTCCATGGACAGGGGGAAACACCGGGGAGCTGTTTTTT.

The rearrangement uses TRBV11-2 and TRBJ2-3, with 10 bases matching TRBD2. Germline-derived CDR1 and CDR2 are SGHAT and FQNNGV. This CDR3 has 16 residues. The V gene end was trimmed by 4 bases and the J gene end by 4 bases; junction bases not matched to a gene: 8. The CDR3, as DNA: TGTGCCAGCAGCTCAGAAAGCGGGGGGGCCGCAGATACGCAGTATTTT. This sequence encodes CASSSESGGAADTQYF.

The chain combines TRBV7-9 with TRBJ1-3, with D hard to call. The length of the CDR3 is 15 residues. Germline CDR1 and CDR2: SEHNR and FQNEAQ (reference sequence). Trimming cost V 1 base and J 3 bases, with 10 bases left between them. The CDR3 protein is CASSLEEFRGNTIYF. Here the CDR3 DNA reads TGTGCCAGCAGCTTAGAGGAGTTTCGTGGAAACACCATATATTTT.

V and J are TRBV4-1 and TRBJ1-3; the D gene is possibly TRBD1 (6 bases). CDR1 is MGHRA and CDR2 is YSYEKL in the germline V gene. The CDR3 consists of 14 residues. V was pared by 1 base and J by 4 bases, with 8 bases between. CDR3 nucleotides: TGCGCCAGCAGCCAAGCAGGGGCCGGAAACACCATATATTTT. Translated: CASSQAGAGNTIYF.

The V call is TRBV5-8, the J call TRBJ2-6; 12 nucleotides align to TRBD1. The CDR3 is made up of 20 amino acids. Germline V gives CDR1 SGHTS, CDR2 YDEGEE. Losses at the gene ends were 1 base for V and 2 bases for J; bases not matched to a gene: 10. CDR3 sequence reads: CASSLRRGGQGAAGANVLTF. The DNA of the CDR3 is TGTGCCAGCAGCTTGAGGAGAGGGGGACAGGGGGCTGCTGGGGCCAACGTCCTGACTTTC.

CDR3 protein: CASSIRGQGGNEQFF. CDR3 DNA sequence: TGTGCCAGCAGCATCCGGGGACAGGGTGGTAATGAGCAGTTCTTC. This chain connects TRBV9 to TRBJ2-1; 9 positions agree with TRBD1. Germline values: CDR1 SGDLS, CDR2 YYNGEE. The trim removed 4 bases at V and 7 bases at J, leaving 9 bases unmatched. The CDR3 runs 15 residues.

The chain carries TRBV7-9 and TRBJ1-2; TRBD1 aligns across 8 bases. CDR3 length: 12 amino acids. Per the germline V gene, CDR1 is SEHNR and CDR2 is FQNEAQ (reference sequence). V dropped 5 bases and J dropped 8; count of bases not matched to a gene: 4. The CDR3 loop reads CASSPDRGGYTF. In DNA form, the CDR3 reads TGTGCCAGCAGCCCTGACAGGGGAGGCTACACCTTC.

The V call is TRBV5-8, the J call TRBJ1-2; D is undetermined. Germline V gives CDR1 SGHTS, CDR2 YDEGEE. The CDR3 spans 13 residues. Trimming pared 1 base from V and 4 bases from J, leaving 8 bases between. The CDR3 is CASSLSLPYGYTF. CDR3 nucleotide sequence: TGTGCCAGCAGCTTGAGCCTTCCCTATGGCTACACCTTC.

The sample holds one count of this clone. The rearrangement links TRBV19 to TRBJ1-3; D is perhaps TRBD1 (5 bases). This CDR3 has 15 residues. Per germline, CDR1 LNHDA and CDR2 SQIVND (reference sequence). V was clipped by 2 bases and J by 0 bases, with 8 bases between them. Here the CDR3 reads CASSISGGSGNTIYF. CDR3 bases: TGTGCCAGTAGTATAAGCGGGGGCTCTGGAAACACCATATATTTT.

This clone was recorded a few times. The chain is built from TRBV7-6 and TRBJ2-7; TRBD2 is a possible D gene (5 bases). The CDR3 sequence is 16 residues long. The ends were cut back, 0 bases at V and 4 bases at J, with 16 bases in the middle. Germline assignment: CDR1 SGHVS and CDR2 FNYEAQ. CDR3 sequence reads: CASSLAGPPRRYEQYF. The CDR3 DNA sequence: TGTGCCAGCAGCTTAGCGGGCCCCCCGCGGAGGTACGAGCAGTACTTC.

The chain employs TRBV30 and TRBJ1-1; no clear D gene. V lost 3 bases to trimming and J lost 5 bases, with 13 bases between them. The CDR3 is made up of 13 amino acids. Germline V lookup: CDR1 GTSNPN, CDR2 SVGIG (reference sequence). The DNA for the CDR3 is TGTGCCTGGAGATGGCTAAGGGAGACTGAAGCTTTCTTT. Translating gives CAWRWLRETEAFF.

The chain is built from TRBV2 and TRBJ1-6; possibly TRBD1 for D (6 bases). Germline CDR1 reads SNHLY; CDR2 reads FYNNEI. Trimming took off 6 bases at V and 3 bases at J, with 12 bases between the two ends. The CDR3 is 15 amino acids. The CDR3 nucleotides read TGTGCCAGCAGCAAGGACAGCAACTATAATTCACCCCTCCACTTT. Its protein is CASSKDSNYNSPLHF.

The J gene is TRBJ2-2, the V gene TRBV5-4, with D perhaps TRBD1 (6 bases). Trimming removed 4 bases at V and 1 base at J, with 11 bases between. This CDR3 is built from 15 residues. The germline V gene has CDR1 SGHNT and CDR2 YYREEE (reference sequence). The CDR3 sequence is CASSRGNRNTGELFF. The CDR3 nucleotides read TGTGCCAGCAGCAGGGGGAATCGGAACACCGGGGAGCTGTTTTTT.

This clone occurred once. The rearrangement uses TRBV3-1 (or the pseudogene TRBV3-2) and TRBJ2-4; TRBD1 agrees at 7 bases. CDR1 is LGHDT and CDR2 is YNNKEL in the germline V gene (reference sequence). This CDR3 is built from 16 residues. The V segment lost 3 bases and the J segment 0 bases; nucleotides outside the gene matches: 5. CDR3 protein: CASSQRTGLAKNIQYF. Written as DNA, the CDR3 is TGTGCCAGCAGCCAGAGGACAGGACTAGCCAAAAACATTCAGTACTTC.

The rearrangement uses TRBV13 and TRBJ1-1; D gene unclear. CDR1 and CDR2 from the germline V gene are PRHDT and FYEKMQ (reference sequence). Trimming took off 3 bases at V and 4 bases at J, with 6 bases between the two ends. The CDR3 contains 12 residues. The CDR3 sequence is CASSFRGTEAFF. CDR3 sequence (DNA): TGTGCCAGCAGCTTTCGCGGCACTGAAGCTTTCTTT.

This clone showed up just once. The V call is TRBV5-1, the J call TRBJ2-1; 9 nucleotides align to TRBD1. This CDR3 is built from 15 residues. From germline, CDR1 is SGHRS and CDR2 YFSETQ. The J segment lost 0 bases and the V segment lost 3 bases, leaving 1 base of the junction unmatched. The CDR3 sequence is CASSSTGGSYNEQFF. In nucleotides, the CDR3 is TGCGCCAGCAGCTCGACAGGGGGCTCCTACAATGAGCAGTTCTTC.

The chain couples TRBV7-2 to TRBJ2-3; 7 bases are shared with TRBD2. The CDR3 has 15 residues. The ends lost 1 base at V and 4 bases at J; junction bases unmatched: 5. CDR1 SGHTA and CDR2 FQGNSA come from the germline V gene. The CDR3 spells CASSLGGGGADTQYF. The CDR3, as DNA: TGTGCCAGCAGCTTAGGTGGCGGGGGTGCAGATACGCAGTATTTT.

V is TRBV25-1 and J is TRBJ2-7; 9 bases line up with TRBD2. The CDR3 has 18 amino acids. CDR1 is MGHDK, CDR2 SYGVNS, per germline. J lost 2 bases, V lost 2 bases, and 13 bases had no gene match. This CDR3 is CASSEPPQAGGKTYEQYF. The CDR3 DNA is TGTGCCAGCAGTGAACCCCCCCAAGCGGGGGGAAAAACCTACGAGCAGTACTTC.